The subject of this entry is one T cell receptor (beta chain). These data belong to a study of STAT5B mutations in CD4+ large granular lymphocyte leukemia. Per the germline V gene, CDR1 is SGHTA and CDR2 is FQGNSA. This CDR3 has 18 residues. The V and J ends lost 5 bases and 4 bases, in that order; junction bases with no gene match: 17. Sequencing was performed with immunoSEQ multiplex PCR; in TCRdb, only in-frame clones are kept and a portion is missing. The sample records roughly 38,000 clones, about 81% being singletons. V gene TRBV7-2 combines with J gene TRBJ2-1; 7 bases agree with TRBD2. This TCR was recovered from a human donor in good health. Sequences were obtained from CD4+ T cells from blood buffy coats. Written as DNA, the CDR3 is TGTGCCAGCAGCGCCCGACCTCCCTTCGCGGGAGCATACAATGAGCAGTTCTTC. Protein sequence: CASSARPPFAGAYNEQFF.